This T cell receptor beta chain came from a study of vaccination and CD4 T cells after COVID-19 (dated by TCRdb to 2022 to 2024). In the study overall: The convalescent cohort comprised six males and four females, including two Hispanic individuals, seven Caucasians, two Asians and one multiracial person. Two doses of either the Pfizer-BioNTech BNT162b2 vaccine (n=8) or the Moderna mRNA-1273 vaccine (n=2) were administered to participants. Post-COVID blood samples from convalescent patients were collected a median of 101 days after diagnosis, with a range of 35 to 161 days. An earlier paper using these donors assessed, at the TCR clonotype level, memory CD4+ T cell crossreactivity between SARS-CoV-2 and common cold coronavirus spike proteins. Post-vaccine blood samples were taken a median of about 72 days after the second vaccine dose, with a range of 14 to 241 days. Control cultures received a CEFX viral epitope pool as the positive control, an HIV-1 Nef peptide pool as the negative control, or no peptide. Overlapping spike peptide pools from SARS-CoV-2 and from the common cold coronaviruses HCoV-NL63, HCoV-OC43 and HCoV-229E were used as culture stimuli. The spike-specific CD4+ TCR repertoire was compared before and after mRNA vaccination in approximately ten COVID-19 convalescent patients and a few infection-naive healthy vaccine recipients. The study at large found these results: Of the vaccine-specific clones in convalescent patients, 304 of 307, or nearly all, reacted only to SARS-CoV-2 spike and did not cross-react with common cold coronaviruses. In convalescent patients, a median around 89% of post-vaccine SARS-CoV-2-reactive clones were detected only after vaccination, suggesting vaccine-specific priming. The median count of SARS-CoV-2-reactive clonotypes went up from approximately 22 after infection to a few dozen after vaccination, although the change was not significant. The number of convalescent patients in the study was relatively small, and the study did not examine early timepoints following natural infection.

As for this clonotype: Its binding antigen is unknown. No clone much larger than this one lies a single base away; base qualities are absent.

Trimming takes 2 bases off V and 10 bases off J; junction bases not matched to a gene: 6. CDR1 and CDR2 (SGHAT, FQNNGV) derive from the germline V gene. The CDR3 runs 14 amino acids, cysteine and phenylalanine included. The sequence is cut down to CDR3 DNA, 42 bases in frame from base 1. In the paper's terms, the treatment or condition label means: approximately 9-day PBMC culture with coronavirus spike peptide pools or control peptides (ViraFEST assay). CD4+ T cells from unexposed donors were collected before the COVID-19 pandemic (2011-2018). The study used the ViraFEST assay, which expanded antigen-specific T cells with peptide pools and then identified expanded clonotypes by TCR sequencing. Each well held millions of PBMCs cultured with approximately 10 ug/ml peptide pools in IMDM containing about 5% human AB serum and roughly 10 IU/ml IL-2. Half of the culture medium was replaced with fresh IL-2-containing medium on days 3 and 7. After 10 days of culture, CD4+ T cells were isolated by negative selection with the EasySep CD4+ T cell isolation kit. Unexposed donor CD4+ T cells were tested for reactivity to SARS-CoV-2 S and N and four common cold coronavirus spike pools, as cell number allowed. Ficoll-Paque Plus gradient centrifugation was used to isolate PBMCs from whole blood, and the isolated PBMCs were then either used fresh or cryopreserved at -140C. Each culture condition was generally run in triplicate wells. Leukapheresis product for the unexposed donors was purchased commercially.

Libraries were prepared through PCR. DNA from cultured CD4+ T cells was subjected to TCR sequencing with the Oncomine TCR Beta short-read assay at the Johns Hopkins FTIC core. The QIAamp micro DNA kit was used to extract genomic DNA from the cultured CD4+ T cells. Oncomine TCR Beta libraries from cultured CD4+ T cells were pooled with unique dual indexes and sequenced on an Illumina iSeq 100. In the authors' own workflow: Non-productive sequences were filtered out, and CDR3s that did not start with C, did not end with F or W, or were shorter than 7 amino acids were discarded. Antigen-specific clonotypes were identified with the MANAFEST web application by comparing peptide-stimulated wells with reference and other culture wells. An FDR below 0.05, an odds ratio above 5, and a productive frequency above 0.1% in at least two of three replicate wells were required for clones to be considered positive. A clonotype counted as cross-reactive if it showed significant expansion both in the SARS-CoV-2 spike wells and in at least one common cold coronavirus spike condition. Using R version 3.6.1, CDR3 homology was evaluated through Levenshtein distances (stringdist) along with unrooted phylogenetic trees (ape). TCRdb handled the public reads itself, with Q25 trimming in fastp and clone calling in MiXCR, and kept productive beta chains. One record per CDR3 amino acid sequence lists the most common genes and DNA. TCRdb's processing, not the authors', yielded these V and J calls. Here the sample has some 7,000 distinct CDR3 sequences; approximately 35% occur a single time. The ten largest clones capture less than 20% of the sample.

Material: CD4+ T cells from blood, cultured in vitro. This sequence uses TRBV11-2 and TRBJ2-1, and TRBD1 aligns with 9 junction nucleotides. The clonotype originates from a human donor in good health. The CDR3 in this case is CASSLPGGTGEQFF. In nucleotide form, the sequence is TGTGCCAGCAGCTTACCCGGCGGGACAGGGGAGCAGTTCTTC.